The 18 T cell receptor beta chains given below trace back to one sample, sequenced in a study of shared clonotypes between healthy human individuals. Clones were sequenced by immunoSEQ multiplex PCR, and TCRdb holds only the in-frame ones, with some missing. The sample gives 2 million to 2.5 million clones, around 90% of which show up once; 0.37% is in the top ten. The sample comprised naive CD4+ T cells from PBMCs. Specified subset: CD45RA+ positively selected. The receptors derive from a man aged 18 to 30 in good health. Some clones in this sample may be carry-over from other donors' samples.

The CDR3 is CASSLDWGQGEETQYF. The CDR3 coding sequence is TGTGCCAGCAGCTTAGATTGGGGGCAGGGGGAAGAGACCCAGTACTTC. V and J are TRBV7-9 and TRBJ2-5, with 7 nucleotides matching TRBD1. Losses at the gene ends were 1 base for V and 3 bases for J; bases not matched to a gene: 8. Germline V lookup: CDR1 SEHNR, CDR2 FQNEAQ (reference sequence). CDR3 length equals 16 residues.

On this clone: This sample includes further DNA sequences coding for the same CDR3. The V gene is TRBV7-2, the J gene TRBJ2-5; perhaps TRBD2 as D (5 bases). This CDR3 is 11 amino acids long. V was shortened by 2 bases and J by 7 bases, with 5 bases between the two germline ends. Germline CDR1 is SGHTA and CDR2 is FQGNSA. The CDR3 region has the DNA TGTGCCAGCAGCTTACGGGGGACCCAGTACTTC. Translated: CASSLRGTQYF.

V gene TRBV18 combines with J gene TRBJ2-7; 9 nucleotides align to TRBD1. The trim removed 5 bases at V and 3 bases at J, leaving 5 bases unmatched. The germline V gene encodes CDR1 KGHSH and CDR2 LQKENI. The CDR3 runs 14 residues. As DNA, the CDR3 is TGTGCCAGCTCAGGACAGGGGCGGGACTACGAGCAGTACTTC. This sequence encodes CASSGQGRDYEQYF.

J is TRBJ1-3 and V is TRBV27; unclear D gene. V was trimmed by 6 bases and J by 0 bases, leaving 6 bases between them. From germline, CDR1 is MNHEY and CDR2 SMNVEV (reference sequence). This CDR3 region has 13 residues. The CDR3, as DNA: TGTGCCAGCAGGGGGTTCTCTGGAAACACCATATATTTT. Translated: CASRGFSGNTIYF.

This chain connects TRBV5-1 to TRBJ1-1, with D maybe TRBD1 (5 bases). Trimming removed 4 bases from V and 4 bases from J, with 14 bases in between. Germline CDR1 SGHRS, CDR2 YFSETQ. The CDR3 runs to 14 residues. The DNA for the CDR3 is TGCGCCAGCAGCCCACTACAGGTCAGCACTGAAGCTTTCTTT. Its protein product is CASSPLQVSTEAFF.

CDR3: CASRGARAGSYNEQFF. In DNA form, the CDR3 reads TGTGCCAGCAGAGGGGCCCGGGCGGGCTCCTACAATGAGCAGTTCTTC. V is TRBV6-6 and J is TRBJ2-1; D may correspond to TRBD1 or TRBD2 (5 bases each). Germline CDR1 is MNHNY and CDR2 is SVGAGI (reference sequence). The V and J ends lost 6 bases and 0 bases respectively, with 15 bases between them. The CDR3 contains 16 residues.

The genes are TRBV10-3 and TRBJ1-5; tentatively, D is TRBD1 (5 bases). This CDR3 contains 14 residues. Trimming left V 8 bases short and J 6 bases short, with 17 bases between. Germline V gene data show CDR1 as ENHRY and CDR2 as SYGVKD. In nucleotides, the CDR3 is TGTGCCATCGGACACTCGGGGGTTGGTCAGCCCCAGCATTTT. Protein: CAIGHSGVGQPQHF.

This clone was picked up one time. The chain combines TRBV6-4 with TRBJ2-5; 8 bases match TRBD1. After removal of 2 bases from V and 5 bases from J, the junction contained 7 bases not matched to a gene. Germline V gene lookup returns CDR1 MRHNA and CDR2 SNTAGT. CDR3 length: 15 amino acids. The DNA of the CDR3 is TGTGCCAGCAGTGACGGGGCAGGGGGCATGGAGACCCAGTACTTC. It encodes CASSDGAGGMETQYF.

As to this clone: This same CDR3 is encoded by further DNA sequences in the sample. The rearrangement links TRBV15 to TRBJ1-3; D is uncertain. The CDR3 is 12 amino acids. Germline CDR1 reads LNHNV; CDR2 reads YYDKDF (reference sequence). Trimming shortened V by 1 base and J by 4 bases, and 2 bases separated the two germline ends. The CDR3: CATSRAGNTIYF. The CDR3 DNA follows: TGTGCCACCAGCAGAGCGGGAAACACCATATATTTT.

The chain carries TRBV5-4 and TRBJ1-4; weak D call: TRBD1 (6 bases). Trimming took 6 bases from V and 4 from J, leaving 16 bases between them. The CDR3 contains 15 residues. Germline assignment: CDR1 SGHNT and CDR2 YYREEE (reference sequence). The CDR3: CASTTEGGLNEKLFF. Written as DNA, the CDR3 is TGTGCCAGCACCACCGAGGGGGGGCTTAATGAAAAACTGTTTTTT.

The rearrangement links TRBV21-1 to TRBJ1-1; TRBD1 is the table's D call, not checked against the DNA. TRBV21-1 is marked as a pseudogene. The CDR3 loop spans 16 amino acids. The CDR3 loop reads CASTYPHNHQATEAFF. DNA of the CDR3: TGTGCCAGCACCTACCCCCACAACCATCAGGCGACTGAAGCTTTCTTT.

CDR3 sequence: CASNSQGGYGYTF. CDR3 coding DNA: TGTGCCAGCAATTCCCAAGGGGGGTACGGCTACACCTTC. This chain links TRBV28 with TRBJ1-2; TRBD1 is a possible D gene (6 bases). The germline V and J ends were trimmed by 7 bases and 8 bases, with 17 bases remaining between them. CDR1 MDHEN and CDR2 SYDVKM come from the germline V gene. This CDR3 contains 13 residues.

The chain employs TRBV6-4 and TRBJ1-5, with unresolved D. The CDR3 is made up of 12 amino acids. The germline V gene encodes CDR1 MRHNA and CDR2 SNTAGT. V was trimmed by 7 bases and J by 4 bases, leaving 8 bases between them. Written as DNA, the CDR3 is TGTGCCAGCAAATGGCTAAATCAGCCCCAGCATTTT. Encoded protein: CASKWLNQPQHF.

This chain joins TRBV5-1 and TRBJ1-4; 7 bases match TRBD1. V lost 0 bases, J lost 6 bases, and 5 bases stayed unmatched. The CDR3 length is 15 residues. Germline CDR1 reads SGHRS; CDR2 reads YFSETQ. DNA for the CDR3: TGCGCCAGCAGCTTGGAAGGGGGCGGGTATGAAAAACTGTTTTTT. This sequence encodes CASSLEGGGYEKLFF.

About this clone itself: This specimen includes other DNA sequences encoding the same CDR3. The chain combines TRBV5-4 with TRBJ1-2; D possibly corresponds to TRBD1 (5 bases). Germline assignment: CDR1 SGHNT and CDR2 YYREEE (reference sequence). Trimming took off 3 bases at V and 1 base at J, with 7 bases between the two ends. This CDR3 is built from 13 residues. CDR3 sequence reads: CASSSDSNYGYTF. The CDR3, as DNA: TGTGCCAGCAGCTCCGACAGTAACTATGGCTACACCTTC.

This clone was counted once. The V and J genes are TRBV7-7 and TRBJ2-1; 7 bases are a match to TRBD2. The germline V gene has CDR1 SSHAT and CDR2 FNYEAQ (reference sequence). Trimming at V came to 1 base and at J to 5 bases, leaving 2 bases not matched to a gene. The CDR3 extends over 14 amino acids. The CDR3 bases are TGTGCCAGCAGCTTAGGGGCGGGGGACAATGAGCAGTTCTTC. Protein: CASSLGAGDNEQFF.

A word on this clone: The sample has other DNA sequences that encode this CDR3 too. The rearrangement joins TRBV30 to TRBJ2-7; possibly TRBD2 for D (7 bases). Between the trimmed V and J ends, which lost 4 bases and 1 base, there was a span of 8 bases. Germline values: CDR1 GTSNPN, CDR2 SVGIG (reference sequence). The CDR3 spans 12 residues. The CDR3 DNA reads TGTGCCTGGAAGGGGGGGTCCTACGAGCAGTACTTC. Amino acids: CAWKGGSYEQYF.

V is TRBV5-5 and J is TRBJ2-2; D is unclear. CDR1 is SGHKS and CDR2 is YYEKEE in the germline V gene (reference sequence). The CDR3 consists of 15 residues. V lost 4 bases, J lost 1 base, and 11 bases lay in between. The CDR3 DNA reads as TGTGCCAGCAGCCACAAGACCCTGAACACCGGGGAGCTGTTTTTT. Protein product: CASSHKTLNTGELFF.